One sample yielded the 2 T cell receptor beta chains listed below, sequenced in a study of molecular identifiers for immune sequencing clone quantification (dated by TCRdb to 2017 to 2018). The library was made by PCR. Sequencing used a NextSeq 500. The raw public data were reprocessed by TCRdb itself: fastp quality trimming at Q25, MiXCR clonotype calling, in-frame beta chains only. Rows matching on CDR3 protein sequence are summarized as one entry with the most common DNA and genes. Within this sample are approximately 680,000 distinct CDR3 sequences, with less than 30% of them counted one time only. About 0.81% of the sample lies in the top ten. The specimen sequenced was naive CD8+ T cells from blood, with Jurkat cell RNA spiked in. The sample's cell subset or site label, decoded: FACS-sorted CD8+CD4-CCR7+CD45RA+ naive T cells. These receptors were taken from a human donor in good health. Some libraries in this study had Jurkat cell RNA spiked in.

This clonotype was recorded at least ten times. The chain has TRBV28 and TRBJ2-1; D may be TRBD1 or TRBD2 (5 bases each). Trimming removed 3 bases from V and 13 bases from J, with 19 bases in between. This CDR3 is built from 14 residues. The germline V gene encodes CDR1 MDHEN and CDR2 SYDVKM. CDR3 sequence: CASSFNLGPLRQFF. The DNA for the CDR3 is TGTGCCAGCAGTTTTAATTTGGGACCCCTCCGCCAGTTCTTC.

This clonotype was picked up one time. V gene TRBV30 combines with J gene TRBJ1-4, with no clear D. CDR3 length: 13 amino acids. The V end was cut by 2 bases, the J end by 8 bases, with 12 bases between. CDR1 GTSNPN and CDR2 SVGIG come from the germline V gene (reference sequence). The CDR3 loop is CAWSYGNGEKLFF. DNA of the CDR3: TGTGCCTGGAGTTATGGGAACGGGGAAAAACTGTTTTTT.